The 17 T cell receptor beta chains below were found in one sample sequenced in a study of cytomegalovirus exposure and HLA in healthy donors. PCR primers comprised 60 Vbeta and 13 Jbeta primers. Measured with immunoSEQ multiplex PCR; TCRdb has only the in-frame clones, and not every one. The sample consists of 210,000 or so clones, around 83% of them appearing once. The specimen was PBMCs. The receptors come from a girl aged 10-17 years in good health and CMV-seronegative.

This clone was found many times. CDR3 DNA sequence: TGTGCCAGCAGTGAAGGGCCTCGGGATCAGCCCCAGCATTTT. It encodes CASSEGPRDQPQHF. The chain links TRBV2 to TRBJ1-5; D not certain. CDR3 size: 14 residues. Germline CDR1 and CDR2: SNHLY and FYNNEI. Trimming left V 1 base short and J 5 bases short, with 9 bases between.

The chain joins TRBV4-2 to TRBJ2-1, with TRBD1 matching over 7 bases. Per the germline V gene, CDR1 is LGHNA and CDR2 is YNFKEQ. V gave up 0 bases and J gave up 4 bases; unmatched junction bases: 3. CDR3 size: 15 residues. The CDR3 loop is CASSQDETGYNEQFF. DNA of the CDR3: TGTGCCAGCAGCCAAGATGAGACAGGGTACAATGAGCAGTTCTTC.

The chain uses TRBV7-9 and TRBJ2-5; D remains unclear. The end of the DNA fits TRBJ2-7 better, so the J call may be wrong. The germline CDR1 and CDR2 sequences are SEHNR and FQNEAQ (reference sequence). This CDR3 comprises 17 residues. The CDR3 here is CASSSSATRWGSYEQYF. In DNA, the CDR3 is TGTGCCAGCAGCTCCAGTGCGACACGCTGGGGCTCCTACGAGCAGTACTTC.

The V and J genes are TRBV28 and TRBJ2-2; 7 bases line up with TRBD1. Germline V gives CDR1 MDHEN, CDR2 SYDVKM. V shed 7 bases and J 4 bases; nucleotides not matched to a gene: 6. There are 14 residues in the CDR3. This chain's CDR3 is CASITGVATGELFF. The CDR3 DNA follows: TGTGCCAGCATCACAGGGGTTGCCACCGGGGAGCTGTTTTTT.

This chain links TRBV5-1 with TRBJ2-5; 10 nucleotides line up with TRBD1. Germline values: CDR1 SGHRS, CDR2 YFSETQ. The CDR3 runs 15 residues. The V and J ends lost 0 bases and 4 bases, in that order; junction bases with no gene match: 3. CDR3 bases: TGCGCCAGCAGCTTGGGGGGGGACAGGGGAGAGACCCAGTACTTC. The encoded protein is CASSLGGDRGETQYF. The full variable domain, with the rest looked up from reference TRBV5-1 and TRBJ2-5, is KAGVTQTPRYLIKTRGQQVTLSCSPISGHRSVSWYQQTPGQGLQFLFEYFSETQRNKGNFPGRFSGRQFSNSRSEMNVSTLELGDSALYLCASSLGGDRGETQYFGPGTRLLVL.

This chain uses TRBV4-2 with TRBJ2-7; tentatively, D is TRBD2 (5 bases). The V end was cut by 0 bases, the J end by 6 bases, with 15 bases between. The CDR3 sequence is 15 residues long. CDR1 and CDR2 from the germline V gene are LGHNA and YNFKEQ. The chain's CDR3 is CASSQERVRNGEQYF. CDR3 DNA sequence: TGTGCCAGCAGCCAAGAGAGGGTCCGGAACGGCGAGCAGTACTTC.

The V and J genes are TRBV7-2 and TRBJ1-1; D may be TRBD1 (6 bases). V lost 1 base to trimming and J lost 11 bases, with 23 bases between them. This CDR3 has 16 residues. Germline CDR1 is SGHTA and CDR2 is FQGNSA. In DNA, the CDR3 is TGTGCCAGCAGCTTAGGACGGGGGCCGCGGGACTACGGTGCTTTCTTT. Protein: CASSLGRGPRDYGAFF.

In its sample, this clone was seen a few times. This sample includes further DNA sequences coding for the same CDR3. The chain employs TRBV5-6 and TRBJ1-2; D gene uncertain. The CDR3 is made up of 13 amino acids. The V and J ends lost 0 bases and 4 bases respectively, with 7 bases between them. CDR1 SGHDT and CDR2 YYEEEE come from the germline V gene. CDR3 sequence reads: CASSLGAFYGYTF. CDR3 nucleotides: TGTGCCAGCAGCTTGGGGGCTTTCTATGGCTACACCTTC. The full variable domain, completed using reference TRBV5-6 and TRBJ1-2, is DAGVTQSPTHLIKTRGQQVTLRCSPKSGHDTVSWYQQALGQGPQFIFQYYEEEERQRGNFPDRFSGHQFPNYSSELNVNALLLGDSALYLCASSLGAFYGYTFGSGTRLTVV.

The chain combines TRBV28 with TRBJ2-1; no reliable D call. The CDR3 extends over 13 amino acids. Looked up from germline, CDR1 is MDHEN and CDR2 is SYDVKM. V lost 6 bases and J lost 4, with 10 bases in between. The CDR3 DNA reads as TGTGCCAGCAGCCCCACAAATTACAATGAGCAGTTCTTC. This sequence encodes CASSPTNYNEQFF.

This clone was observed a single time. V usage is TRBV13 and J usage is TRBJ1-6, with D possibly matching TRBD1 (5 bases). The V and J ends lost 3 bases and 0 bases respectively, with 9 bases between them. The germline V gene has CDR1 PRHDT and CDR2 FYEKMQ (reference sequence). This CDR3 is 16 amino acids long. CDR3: CASSFDRNSYNSPLHF. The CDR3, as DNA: TGTGCCAGCAGCTTTGACAGAAACTCCTATAATTCACCCCTCCACTTT.

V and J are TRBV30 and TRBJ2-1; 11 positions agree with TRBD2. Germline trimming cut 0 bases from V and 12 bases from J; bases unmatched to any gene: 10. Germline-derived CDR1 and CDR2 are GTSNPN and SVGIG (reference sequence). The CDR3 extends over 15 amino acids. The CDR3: CAWSVPTSGAKGQFF. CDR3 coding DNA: TGTGCCTGGAGTGTACCGACTAGCGGGGCGAAGGGGCAGTTCTTC.

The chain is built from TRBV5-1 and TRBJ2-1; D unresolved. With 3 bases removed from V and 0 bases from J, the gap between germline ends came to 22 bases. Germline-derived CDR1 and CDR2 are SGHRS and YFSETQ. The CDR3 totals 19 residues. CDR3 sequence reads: CASSSAASAELVSYNEQFF. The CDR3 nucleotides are TGCGCCAGCAGCTCCGCGGCCTCAGCAGAGTTAGTCTCCTACAATGAGCAGTTCTTC.

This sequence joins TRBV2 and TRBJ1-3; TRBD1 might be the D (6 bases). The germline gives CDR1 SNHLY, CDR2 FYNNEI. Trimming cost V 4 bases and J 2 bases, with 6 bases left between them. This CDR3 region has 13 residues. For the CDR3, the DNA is TGTGCCAGCAGTGGGGGGCCTGGAAACACCATATATTTT. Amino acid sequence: CASSGGPGNTIYF. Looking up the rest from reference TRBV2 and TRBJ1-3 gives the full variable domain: EPEVTQTPSHQVTQMGQEVILRCVPISNHLYFYWYRQILGQKVEFLVSFYNNEISEKSEIFDDQFSVERPDGSNFTLKIRSTKLEDSAMYFCASSGGPGNTIYFGEGSWLTVV.

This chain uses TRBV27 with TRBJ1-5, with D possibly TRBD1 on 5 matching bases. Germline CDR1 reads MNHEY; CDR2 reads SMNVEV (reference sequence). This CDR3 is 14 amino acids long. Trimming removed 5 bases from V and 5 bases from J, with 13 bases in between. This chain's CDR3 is CASSQLGRDQPQHF. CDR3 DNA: TGTGCCAGCAGTCAACTTGGCAGGGATCAGCCCCAGCATTTT.

CDR3: CASSLAPSGGGANVLTF. CDR3 sequence (DNA): TGTGCCAGCAGTTTAGCGCCTAGCGGTGGTGGGGCCAACGTCCTGACTTTC. The V call is TRBV27, the J call TRBJ2-6, with TRBD2 matching over 7 bases. V lost 2 bases and J lost 3; bases outside the gene matches: 7. CDR1 MNHEY and CDR2 SMNVEV come from the germline V gene (reference sequence). The CDR3 consists of 17 residues.

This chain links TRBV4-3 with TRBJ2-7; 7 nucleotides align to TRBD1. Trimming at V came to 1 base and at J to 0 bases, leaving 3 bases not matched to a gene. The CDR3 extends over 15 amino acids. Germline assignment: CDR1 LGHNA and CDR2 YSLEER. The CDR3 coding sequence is TGCGCCAGCAGCCAAGGCACAGGGGCCTCCTACGAGCAGTACTTC. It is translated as CASSQGTGASYEQYF.

In nucleotides, the CDR3 is TGTGCCAGCAGCCTCAAATTAACCGGGACTCGTAATGAAAAACTGTTTTTT. Encoded protein: CASSLKLTGTRNEKLFF. The chain couples TRBV4-2 to TRBJ1-4, with a tentative D call TRBD1 (5 bases). Germline V gene lookup returns CDR1 LGHNA and CDR2 YNFKEQ. This CDR3 has 17 amino acids. V was pared by 4 bases and J by 4 bases, with 19 bases between.